Included here is one T cell receptor (beta chain) sequence, with context. As yet, its antigen is unknown. This sample was taken from a study of OX40 agonist ivuxolimab in advanced cancers. Study results and limitations: Both blood CD4+ and CD8+ T cells showed clonal growth by week 6 at 0.1 to 3.0 mg/kg.

Measured with immunoSEQ multiplex PCR; TCRdb has only the in-frame clones, and not every one. The data hold tens of thousands of clones, with around four fifths observed a single time. The receptor's source is an adult with an advanced solid tumor such as melanoma, head and neck, liver or kidney cancer. The sequenced sample was CD4+ or CD8+ T cells sorted from blood, obtained in a trial of the OX40 agonist ivuxolimab.

CDR3 DNA sequence: TGTGCCAGCAGTGAGCGTTGGGGGGCTGCCTCACCCCTCCACTTT. Its translation: CASSERWGAASPLHF. The rearrangement uses TRBV6-1 and TRBJ1-6, with D perhaps TRBD1 (6 bases). Trimming removed 3 bases from V and 10 bases from J, with 16 bases in between. This CDR3 is 15 amino acids long. CDR1 is MNHNS, CDR2 SASEGT, per germline.